Detailed here is one T cell receptor beta chain. V was shortened by 4 bases and J by 4 bases, with 22 bases between the two germline ends. Germline V gene sequence: CDR1 PRHDT, CDR2 FYEKMQ (reference sequence). The CDR3 spans 17 residues. The data were taken from a study of blood T cell repertoires in COVID-19. Study details: Researchers got acute and convalescent COVID-19 samples from the United States, Italy and Spain.

TCRdb's table, derived via immunoSEQ multiplex PCR, lists solely in-frame clones and lacks some. The repertoire holds tens of thousands of clones, with 80% as singletons. Sequences were obtained from peripheral blood. This sequence joins TRBV13 and TRBJ1-1; D possibly corresponds to TRBD1 (5 bases). The TCR comes from a woman in her 70s with acute or convalescent COVID-19. CDR3: CASSSPLRGPRGTEAFF. The CDR3 DNA is TGTGCCAGCAGCTCCCCCCTTAGGGGCCCTAGGGGCACTGAAGCTTTCTTT.